A selection of T cell receptor beta chains follows, all from one sample in a study of shared clonotypes between healthy human individuals. Some clones are missing from TCRdb's copy, which holds only in-frame ones; the method was immunoSEQ multiplex PCR. Of 2 million to 2.5 million clones detected, about 90% appear once; the ten largest clones hold approximately 0.39%. Sequences were obtained from naive CD4+ T cells from PBMCs. The receptors were sampled from a man aged 18 to 30 in good health. Some clones in this sample may be carry-over from other donors' samples. Both conserved end residues are part of each CDR3. Each record gives: J gene, V gene, clone size, D gene, CDR3 protein, CDR3 DNA. A D gene is named only where the DNA matches it firmly. Clone size is stated in some rows and not others, as once, few, many or a class when expanded.

TRBJ1-2,TRBV5-4,.,.,CASSLPAGGSNYGYTF,TGTGCCAGCAGTCTCCCAGCGGGGGGCTCTAACTATGGCTACACCTTC
TRBJ1-5,TRBV19,.,.,CASSIGGFVDTAQHF,TGTGCCAGTAGTATAGGAGGTTTCGTTGACACGGCCCAGCATTTT
TRBJ1-1,TRBV5-1,.,.,CASMVRRGNTEAFF,TGCGCCAGCATGGTTCGCCGGGGCAACACTGAAGCTTTCTTT
TRBJ2-2,TRBV2,.,TRBD2,CASSLAGGMNTGELFF,TGTGCCAGCAGTCTAGCGGGAGGGATGAACACCGGGGAGCTGTTTTTT
TRBJ2-7,TRBV6-1,.,.,CASSGSGATYEQYF,TGTGCCAGCAGTGGTTCCGGGGCGACCTACGAGCAGTACTTC
TRBJ2-1,TRBV2,.,TRBD2,CASGQETSGYNEQFF,TGTGCCAGCGGGCAGGAGACTAGCGGCTACAATGAGCAGTTCTTC
TRBJ2-5,TRBV7-2,once,.,CASSLAGGRGETQYF,TGTGCCAGCAGCTTAGCGGGAGGCCGGGGAGAGACCCAGTACTTC
TRBJ1-6,TRBV29-1,.,.,CSPDRRGGNNSPLHF,TGCAGCCCAGACAGGCGAGGCGGAAATAATTCACCCCTCCACTTT
TRBJ1-4,TRBV30,.,.,CAWSVNKGSNEKLFF,TGTGCCTGGAGTGTGAATAAAGGCAGTAATGAAAAACTGTTTTTT
TRBJ2-5,TRBV30,.,TRBD2,CAWSALDTAGGGLGLETQYF,TGTGCCTGGAGTGCTCTCGATACGGCGGGGGGAGGCCTAGGGTTGGAGACCCAGTACTTC
TRBJ1-5,TRBV5-1,.,.,CASSLGTDQPQHF,TGCGCCAGCAGCTTGGGGACGGATCAGCCCCAGCATTTT
TRBJ1-2,TRBV30,.,.,CAWSAGLGVVYGYTF,TGTGCCTGGAGTGCCGGACTGGGAGTTGTCTATGGCTACACCTTC
TRBJ2-5,TRBV5-1,once,TRBD1,CASSLQGQQETQYF,TGCGCCAGCAGCTTGCAGGGACAGCAAGAGACCCAGTACTTC
TRBJ1-5,TRBV28,.,TRBD1,CASSPDRGQNQPQHF,TGTGCCAGCAGTCCGGACAGGGGGCAGAATCAGCCCCAGCATTTT
TRBJ2-3,TRBV5-1,once,TRBD1,CASSPTGGPDTQYF,TGCGCCAGCAGCCCAACAGGGGGCCCAGATACGCAGTATTTT
TRBJ1-1,TRBV7-3,.,TRBD1,CASSLEGAAGTEAFF,TGTGCCAGCAGCTTAGAGGGGGCCGCGGGCACTGAAGCTTTCTTT
TRBJ1-2,TRBV4-2,.,TRBD1,CASSQAGQGLDGYTF,TGTGCCAGCAGCCAAGCGGGACAGGGGTTAGATGGCTACACCTTC
TRBJ2-1,TRBV5-1,.,.,CASSFVPSNEQFF,TGCGCCAGCAGCTTCGTCCCATCCAATGAGCAGTTCTTC
TRBJ2-7,TRBV13,.,.,CASSLDRIGEQYF,TGTGCCAGCAGCTTAGACAGGATAGGAGAGCAGTACTTC
TRBJ1-2,TRBV28,.,TRBD1,CASFVGGTGKNIGYTF,TGTGCCAGCTTTGTAGGCGGGACAGGGAAAAACATTGGCTACACCTTC